This T cell receptor (beta chain) was captured by sequencing in a study of blood T cell repertoires in COVID-19. Across the study: T cells, B-cell-depleted T cells, or PBMCs provided the cDNA or gDNA that served as material.

The assay was immunoSEQ multiplex PCR, and TCRdb's table has in-frame clones only and misses some. Found here are fewer than 400,000 clones, approximately 85% of them singletons; the top ten hold roughly 2.2%. Those who participated ranged in age from about 18 to 89 years and resided in approximately 23 US areas. This CDR3 contains 13 residues. CDR1 is SNHLY and CDR2 is FYNNEI in the germline V gene. Trimming left V 3 bases short and J 4 bases short, with 6 bases between. The TCR was taken from a man aged 25-45 years who had recovered from COVID-19. The V call is TRBV2, the J call TRBJ1-4; D is undetermined. Specimen: PBMCs or T cells enriched from blood (not recorded which). CDR3 region: CASSEEVNEKLFF. CDR3 bases: TGTGCCAGCAGTGAGGAGGTTAATGAAAAACTGTTTTTT. The variable domain in full, completed from reference TRBV2 and TRBJ1-4, reads EPEVTQTPSHQVTQMGQEVILRCVPISNHLYFYWYRQILGQKVEFLVSFYNNEISEKSEIFDDQFSVERPDGSNFTLKIRSTKLEDSAMYFCASSEEVNEKLFFGSGTQLSVL.